The 25 T cell receptor beta chains listed next were all sequenced from one sample in a study of cytomegalovirus exposure and HLA in healthy donors. It was with 60 Vbeta and 13 Jbeta primers that the PCR ran. Some clones are missing from TCRdb's copy, which holds only in-frame ones; the method was immunoSEQ multiplex PCR. The sample lists about 120,000 clones, around 79% occurring once. Source material: PBMCs. The receptors derive from a woman aged 40 to 50 in good health and CMV-seronegative.

This clone occurred once. This chain uses TRBV5-1 with TRBJ2-3; 9 bases align to TRBD2. Germline CDR1 reads SGHRS; CDR2 reads YFSETQ. J lost 5 bases, V lost 0 bases, and 10 bases had no gene match. The CDR3 covers 17 residues. The CDR3 region has the DNA TGCGCCAGCAGCTTGGTATCCTCGGGACTAGCTAGAGATACGCAGTATTTT. Its protein product is CASSLVSSGLARDTQYF.

The rearrangement links TRBV29-1 to TRBJ2-3; 7 nucleotides match TRBD2. The CDR3 is 13 residues long. After removal of 4 bases from V and 6 bases from J, the junction contained 7 bases not matched to a gene. The germline V gene encodes CDR1 SQVTM and CDR2 ANQGSEA. This CDR3 is CSVAAGTGDTQYF. CDR3 sequence (DNA): TGCAGCGTTGCAGCGGGGACCGGCGATACGCAGTATTTT.

The chain is built from TRBV9 and TRBJ1-1; D gene ambiguous. CDR1 is SGDLS, CDR2 YYNGEE, per germline. V shed 4 bases and J shed 2 bases, with 9 bases lying between them. This CDR3 has 13 amino acids. The CDR3 spells CASSPHSNTEAFF. The CDR3, as DNA: TGTGCCAGCAGCCCCCACTCTAACACTGAAGCTTTCTTT.

The chain joins TRBV5-6 to TRBJ2-7; D gene ambiguous. The germline gives CDR1 SGHDT, CDR2 YYEEEE. V was pared by 2 bases and J by 3 bases, with 6 bases between. This CDR3 has 12 amino acids. The CDR3 bases are TGTGCCAGCAGCTTAGAGATCTACGAGCAGTACTTC. This gives the protein CASSLEIYEQYF.

The J gene is TRBJ2-2, the V gene TRBV10-3; the match to TRBD1 covers 7 bases. This CDR3 has 16 amino acids. V lost 4 bases, J lost 6 bases, and 11 bases stayed unmatched. Germline values: CDR1 ENHRY, CDR2 SYGVKD. The CDR3 bases are TGTGCCATCAGTGGGGGGACAGTTACCCTTGCCGGGGAGCTGTTTTTT. Amino acid sequence: CAISGGTVTLAGELFF.

The chain uses TRBV7-9 and TRBJ2-3, with 12 bases matching TRBD2. Unmatched junction bases numbered 4, after V lost 6 bases and J lost 6 bases. CDR1 is SEHNR, CDR2 FQNEAQ, per germline (reference sequence). CDR3 length: 14 residues. The CDR3 sequence is CASRLAGGYDTQYF. DNA of the CDR3: TGTGCCAGCAGACTAGCGGGAGGTTACGATACGCAGTATTTT. The whole variable domain, filled in from reference TRBV7-9 and TRBJ2-3, reads DTGVSQNPRHKITKRGQNVTFRCDPISEHNRLYWYRQTLGQGPEFLTYFQNEAQLEKSRLLSDRFSAERPKGSFSTLEIQRTEQGDSAMYLCASRLAGGYDTQYFGPGTRLTVL.

This chain connects TRBV4-2 to TRBJ2-2; TRBD2 aligns across 15 bases. CDR3 length equals 17 residues. The J segment lost 7 bases and the V segment lost 4 bases, leaving 7 bases of the junction unmatched. In germline, CDR1 is LGHNA, CDR2 YNFKEQ. The CDR3: CASSRGLAGGPGGELFF. CDR3 DNA: TGTGCCAGCAGCCGAGGACTAGCGGGGGGGCCCGGCGGGGAGCTGTTTTTT.

The chain links TRBV11-2 to TRBJ2-3; TRBD2 matches at 11 bases. In germline, CDR1 is SGHAT, CDR2 FQNNGV. Trimming at V came to 5 bases and at J to 2 bases, leaving 9 bases not matched to a gene. This CDR3 is 17 amino acids long. CDR3 region: CASSPRTSGSPTDTQYF. CDR3 nucleotide sequence: TGTGCCAGCAGCCCGCGGACTAGCGGGTCGCCCACAGATACGCAGTATTTT.

The V and J genes are TRBV9 and TRBJ2-2; 7 bases are shared with TRBD2. The CDR3 totals 16 residues. Looked up from germline, CDR1 is SGDLS and CDR2 is YYNGEE. The junction had 9 bases not matched to a gene; V was cut back by 4 bases and J by 3 bases. CDR3 sequence (DNA): TGTGCCAGCAGCAGTACAGGTCGGGGGGACACCGGGGAGCTGTTTTTT. Its translation: CASSSTGRGDTGELFF.

The V and J genes are TRBV6-1 and TRBJ1-3; TRBD1 is a possible D gene (5 bases). Germline V gene data show CDR1 as MNHNS and CDR2 as SASEGT. Trimming stripped 2 bases from V and 0 bases from J, with 20 bases between. The CDR3 length is 19 residues. CDR3 loop: CASSEPNGGQGHSGNTIYF. The CDR3 DNA reads as TGTGCCAGCAGTGAACCCAACGGAGGGCAGGGCCACTCTGGAAACACCATATATTTT.

The chain links TRBV9 to TRBJ1-2, with D possibly being TRBD1 (6 bases). The V gene's germline CDR1 is SGDLS and CDR2 YYNGEE. Trimming removed 4 bases from V and 1 base from J, with 14 bases in between. The CDR3 extends over 15 amino acids. CDR3 nucleotides: TGTGCCAGCAGCCTGGGGGCAGGGGTTAACTATGGCTACACCTTC. This encodes CASSLGAGVNYGYTF. Combining the CDR3 with reference TRBV9 and TRBJ1-2 gives the whole variable domain DSGVTQTPKHLITATGQRVTLRCSPRSGDLSVYWYQQSLDQGLQFLIQYYNGEERAKGNILERFSAQQFPDLHSELNLSSLELGDSALYFCASSLGAGVNYGYTFGSGTRLTVV.

As concerns this clone: The same CDR3 arises from other DNA sequences in this sample as well. This sequence joins TRBV7-2 and TRBJ2-7; tentative D call: TRBD2 (6 bases). The CDR3 has 14 residues. The germline V gene encodes CDR1 SGHTA and CDR2 FQGNSA. V lost 5 bases to trimming and J lost 2 bases, with 13 bases between them. CDR3 nucleotide sequence: TGTGCCAGCAGCCCGCCTGGGGGGACCTACGAGCAGTACTTC. Translation gives CASSPPGGTYEQYF.

This rearrangement joins TRBV6-4 to TRBJ2-4, with a tentative D call TRBD2 (5 bases). The ends were cut back, 5 bases at V and 3 bases at J, with 14 bases in the middle. Germline loops: CDR1 MRHNA, CDR2 SNTAGT. The CDR3 runs to 15 residues. The CDR3 bases are TGTGCCAGCAGTAGCGGAGTCGCTGGCAAAAACATTCAGTACTTC. Its translation is CASSSGVAGKNIQYF.

Regarding this clone: One end of the junction is discordant with germline, which a read error may explain. DNA of the CDR3: TGTGCCATCGGTGAGGGCCCGAACACCGGGGAGCTGTTTTTT. The encoded protein is CAIGEGPNTGELFF. This sequence joins TRBV10-3 and TRBJ2-2, with D perhaps matching TRBD2 (5 bases). The length of the CDR3 is 14 residues. Germline-derived CDR1 and CDR2 are ENHRY and SYGVKD.

This rearrangement joins TRBV6-5 to TRBJ1-1, with D possibly matching TRBD1 (6 bases). Germline assignment: CDR1 MNHEY and CDR2 SVGAGI. Trimming stripped 2 bases from V and 1 base from J, with 14 bases between. The CDR3 spans 16 residues. The CDR3 spells CASSYLGQRPNTEAFF. The CDR3 DNA follows: TGTGCCAGCAGTTACCTCGGACAGAGACCGAACACTGAAGCTTTCTTT.

This chain links TRBV29-1 with TRBJ2-1; the D gene is possibly TRBD2 (7 bases). Germline assignment: CDR1 SQVTM and CDR2 ANQGSEA. The CDR3 covers 17 residues. V shed 5 bases and J shed 0 bases, with 20 bases lying between them. Here the CDR3 reads CSVRGAPGFSSYNEQFF. The DNA for the CDR3 is TGCAGCGTTCGGGGGGCTCCGGGGTTTAGCTCCTACAATGAGCAGTTCTTC.

V usage is TRBV11-2 and J usage is TRBJ2-5; a possible D gene is TRBD2 (5 bases). Trimming cost V 5 bases and J 3 bases, with 10 bases left between them. The CDR3 has 13 residues. Germline V gives CDR1 SGHAT, CDR2 FQNNGV. The CDR3 bases are TGTGCCAGCAGCACCGTGCGGGAAGAGACCCAGTACTTC. Residues: CASSTVREETQYF.

This clone appeared a few times. This sequence joins TRBV6-5 and TRBJ2-1; 8 bases align to TRBD1. Germline assignment: CDR1 MNHEY and CDR2 SVGAGI. The CDR3 is made up of 13 amino acids. The V and J ends lost 6 bases and 5 bases, in that order; junction bases with no gene match: 3. CDR3 loop: CASRQGANNEQFF. The DNA of the CDR3 is TGTGCCAGCAGGCAGGGGGCTAACAATGAGCAGTTCTTC.

The rearrangement joins TRBV4-1 to TRBJ2-7; 10 bases fit TRBD2. CDR1 is MGHRA, CDR2 YSYEKL, per germline. The CDR3 loop spans 15 amino acids. The V and J ends lost 4 bases and 2 bases, in that order; junction bases with no gene match: 5. The CDR3 loop reads CASSPIAGGAYEQYF. For the CDR3, the DNA is TGCGCCAGCAGCCCGATAGCGGGAGGCGCCTACGAGCAGTACTTC.

This chain connects TRBV10-3 to TRBJ2-3; TRBD2 matches 9 bases. CDR3 length: 15 amino acids. CDR1 ENHRY and CDR2 SYGVKD come from the germline V gene. The V gene end was trimmed by 3 bases and the J gene end by 2 bases; junction bases not matched to a gene: 3. The CDR3 here is CAISDRGGDTDTQYF. In nucleotides, the CDR3 is TGTGCCATCAGTGACCGCGGGGGGGACACAGATACGCAGTATTTT.

In this sample, this clone turned up once. This sequence joins TRBV5-1 and TRBJ1-2; the D gene is possibly TRBD1 (5 bases). The CDR3 extends over 14 amino acids. Germline values: CDR1 SGHRS, CDR2 YFSETQ. Trimming stripped 6 bases from V and 4 bases from J, with 16 bases between. The CDR3 region has the DNA TGCGCCAGCACCCACGGGACTGCTGCCTATGGCTACACCTTC. Translating gives CASTHGTAAYGYTF.

Turning to this clone: At one end, the junction sequence differs from germline, possibly due to a read error. The chain links TRBV7-7 to TRBJ2-5, with 11 positions matching TRBD2. This CDR3 has 14 amino acids. The germline gives CDR1 SSHAT, CDR2 FNYEAQ (reference sequence). The CDR3 DNA is TGTGCTAGCAGCCCCGGACTAGCGGGAGAGACCCAGTACTTC. This codes for CASSPGLAGETQYF.

This chain links TRBV19 with TRBJ1-5; D may be TRBD1 (6 bases). Looked up from germline, CDR1 is LNHDA and CDR2 is SQIVND (reference sequence). The ends were cut back, 5 bases at V and 7 bases at J, with 12 bases in the middle. This CDR3 contains 13 residues. CDR3 in amino acids: CASSSNRAQPQHF. The CDR3 DNA reads as TGTGCCAGTAGTTCTAACAGGGCCCAGCCCCAGCATTTT.

The chain couples TRBV5-1 to TRBJ2-3; 8 bases are a match to TRBD2. Germline V gene lookup returns CDR1 SGHRS and CDR2 YFSETQ. The CDR3 consists of 15 residues. Unmatched junction bases numbered 5, after V lost 5 bases and J lost 0 bases. The CDR3 sequence is CASRAAGESTDTQYF. CDR3 DNA sequence: TGCGCCAGCAGGGCAGCGGGAGAAAGCACAGATACGCAGTATTTT.

This rearrangement joins TRBV7-2 to TRBJ1-3; TRBD1 matches 9 bases. The germline V gene encodes CDR1 SGHTA and CDR2 FQGNSA. V lost 3 bases to trimming and J lost 2 bases; unmatched junction nucleotides: 5. The CDR3 runs to 16 residues. The CDR3 spells CASSLGQGRTGNTIYF. In DNA form, the CDR3 reads TGTGCCAGCAGCTTGGGACAGGGAAGGACTGGAAACACCATATATTTT.